This record looks at one T cell receptor beta chain sequence and its context. The antigen remains undetermined. This specimen comes from a study of T cell responses to AZD1222 COVID-19 vaccine. Study-wide results and limits: Repertoires were obtained only post-peak T cell response. A rise in Spike-specific TCR breadth and depth followed two AZD1222 doses. Unmutated variant regions reportedly attract nearly half of all spike-specific TCRs.

The data were produced by immunoSEQ multiplex PCR, yet TCRdb's version contains in-frame clones alone and is incomplete. The table lists some 93,000 clones, more than 75% of them singletons. This CDR3 has 17 amino acids. The V segment lost 4 bases and the J segment 7 bases; nucleotides outside the gene matches: 11. Looked up from germline, CDR1 is SGHRS and CDR2 is YFSETQ. The study pooled second doses at about 4 or about 12 weeks. The receptor was isolated from an adult who received the AZD1222 COVID-19 vaccine. The chain recombines TRBV5-1 with TRBJ2-2; 12 bases agree with TRBD2. Sequences were derived from peripheral blood, sampled 28 days after the second AZD1222 dose. The CDR3 spells CASSAPTSGSGVGELFF. The CDR3 DNA reads TGCGCCAGCAGCGCCCCGACTAGCGGGAGCGGTGTCGGGGAGCTGTTTTTT.